These 13 T cell receptor beta chains originate from one sample sequenced in a study of cytomegalovirus exposure and HLA in healthy donors. Primers: 60 Vbeta forward and 13 Jbeta reverse. Profiled with immunoSEQ multiplex PCR; TCRdb holds only in-frame clones, not every one. The sample gives 150,000 to 200,000 clones, 82% of which show up once; over 5% is in the top ten. The specimen sequenced was PBMCs. These receptors were taken from a woman in her fifties or sixties in good health and CMV-seropositive.

V usage is TRBV28 and J usage is TRBJ2-1; 10 bases match TRBD2. V trimming: 10 bases; J trimming: 5 bases; junction bases outside the gene matches: 5. The CDR3 extends over 13 amino acids. The germline CDR1 and CDR2 sequences are MDHEN and SYDVKM. CDR3 in DNA: TGTGCCACCTGGAGCGGGGGGGACAATGAGCAGTTCTTC. Its translation is CATWSGGDNEQFF.

This clone was detected a few times. The chain recombines TRBV4-1 with TRBJ1-5; the D is unclear. In germline, CDR1 is MGHRA, CDR2 YSYEKL. The germline V and J ends were trimmed by 0 bases and 5 bases, with 5 bases remaining between them. The CDR3 consists of 13 residues. The chain's CDR3 is CASSQDLYQPQHF. DNA for the CDR3: TGCGCCAGCAGCCAAGATCTCTATCAGCCCCAGCATTTT.

The chain employs TRBV21-1 and TRBJ2-4; the table's D call of TRBD1 was not tested on the DNA. TRBV21-1 is described as a pseudogene. The CDR3 is 14 amino acids. The CDR3 here is CASTPVWAKNSQYF. The CDR3 DNA follows: TGTGCCAGCACCCCGGTGTGGGCCAAAAACAGTCAGTACTTC.

The chain employs TRBV6-5 and TRBJ1-4, with 8 nucleotides matching TRBD1. Trimming removed 6 bases from V and 4 bases from J; junction bases left unmatched: 7. This CDR3 is 15 amino acids long. Germline CDR1 reads MNHEY; CDR2 reads SVGAGI. The CDR3 reads CASRSSGGFNEKLFF. The CDR3 bases are TGTGCCAGCAGGAGCTCAGGGGGCTTTAATGAAAAACTGTTTTTT.

V usage is TRBV5-6 and J usage is TRBJ1-1; maybe TRBD1 (5 bases). Germline V gene data show CDR1 as SGHDT and CDR2 as YYEEEE. This CDR3 comprises 17 residues. The V end lost 6 bases, the J end lost 5 bases, and 26 bases lay between the germline ends. CDR3 in amino acids: CASTPLRGGVGGTEAFF. The CDR3 DNA follows: TGTGCCAGCACCCCTTTACGGGGAGGGGTGGGAGGAACTGAAGCTTTCTTT.

The CDR3 here is CASSRTESGEGLNQPQHF. In nucleotides, the CDR3 is TGCGCCAGCAGCCGGACAGAGTCAGGGGAGGGTCTCAATCAGCCCCAGCATTTT. The V and J genes are TRBV4-1 and TRBJ1-5; D perhaps matches TRBD1 (6 bases). The CDR3 extends over 18 amino acids. Germline V gene sequence: CDR1 MGHRA, CDR2 YSYEKL. V lost 4 bases to trimming and J lost 3 bases, with 22 bases between them.

This clone has a handful of counts. The chain links TRBV18 to TRBJ1-5, with 7 bases matching TRBD1. This CDR3 is built from 16 residues. The V segment lost 2 bases and the J segment 4 bases; nucleotides outside the gene matches: 8. Germline V gene data show CDR1 as KGHSH and CDR2 as LQKENI. In DNA, the CDR3 is TGTGCCAGCTCACCATTAGGAGACAGGGCGAATCAGCCCCAGCATTTT. Translated: CASSPLGDRANQPQHF.

The table lists this clone with a count of one. The chain uses TRBV19 and TRBJ2-3; 9 nucleotides match TRBD2. Germline CDR1 and CDR2: LNHDA and SQIVND (reference sequence). The J segment lost 2 bases and the V segment lost 1 base, leaving 7 bases of the junction unmatched. The CDR3 is 17 residues long. The CDR3 region has the DNA TGTGCCAGTAGTATAGCGAATAGCGGGAGATCCACAGATACGCAGTATTTT. Its translation: CASSIANSGRSTDTQYF.

J is TRBJ1-1 and V is TRBV29-1; D not certain. The V and J ends lost 2 bases and 0 bases respectively, with 7 bases between them. Germline V gene data show CDR1 as SQVTM and CDR2 as ANQGSEA. The CDR3 has 13 amino acids. CDR3 DNA sequence: TGCAGCGTTGAACGGCGGATGAACACTGAAGCTTTCTTT. Translated: CSVERRMNTEAFF.

The V gene is TRBV28, the J gene TRBJ2-7; 8 bases line up with TRBD2. CDR1 and CDR2 (germline): MDHEN, SYDVKM. The V segment lost 3 bases and the J segment 4 bases; nucleotides outside the gene matches: 5. The CDR3 is made up of 14 amino acids. The CDR3 DNA sequence: TGTGCCAGCAGTTTCGGCGGGAGGAAGTACGAGCAGTACTTC. Its protein product is CASSFGGRKYEQYF.

The CDR3 bases are TGTGCCAGCAGCTTGATGGGGAGGGGGGATGAAAAACTGTTTTTT. Its translation: CASSLMGRGDEKLFF. J is TRBJ1-4 and V is TRBV5-6; a weak D match, TRBD1 (6 bases). The CDR3 length is 15 residues. CDR1 and CDR2 from the germline V gene are SGHDT and YYEEEE. V gave up 1 base and J gave up 6 bases, with 13 bases separating them.

This chain connects TRBV7-8 to TRBJ1-5; the D gene is possibly TRBD1 (5 bases). Germline CDR1 SGHVS, CDR2 FQNEAQ. V was cut by 5 bases and J by 0 bases, with 14 bases left in between. The CDR3 is 16 amino acids. In DNA form, the CDR3 reads TGTGCCAGCAGCGACCCGGTTGGGGCTAGCAATCAGCCCCAGCATTTT. It specifies CASSDPVGASNQPQHF.

The chain is built from TRBV2 and TRBJ1-1; 10 bases match TRBD1. The trim removed 5 bases at V and 10 bases at J, leaving 4 bases unmatched. This CDR3 is 12 amino acids long. The germline V gene has CDR1 SNHLY and CDR2 FYNNEI. This chain's CDR3 is CASSIRTGGAFF. In DNA form, the CDR3 reads TGTGCCAGCAGTATCCGGACAGGGGGAGCTTTCTTT. Looking up the rest from reference TRBV2 and TRBJ1-1 gives the full variable domain: EPEVTQTPSHQVTQMGQEVILRCVPISNHLYFYWYRQILGQKVEFLVSFYNNEISEKSEIFDDQFSVERPDGSNFTLKIRSTKLEDSAMYFCASSIRTGGAFFGQGTRLTVV.